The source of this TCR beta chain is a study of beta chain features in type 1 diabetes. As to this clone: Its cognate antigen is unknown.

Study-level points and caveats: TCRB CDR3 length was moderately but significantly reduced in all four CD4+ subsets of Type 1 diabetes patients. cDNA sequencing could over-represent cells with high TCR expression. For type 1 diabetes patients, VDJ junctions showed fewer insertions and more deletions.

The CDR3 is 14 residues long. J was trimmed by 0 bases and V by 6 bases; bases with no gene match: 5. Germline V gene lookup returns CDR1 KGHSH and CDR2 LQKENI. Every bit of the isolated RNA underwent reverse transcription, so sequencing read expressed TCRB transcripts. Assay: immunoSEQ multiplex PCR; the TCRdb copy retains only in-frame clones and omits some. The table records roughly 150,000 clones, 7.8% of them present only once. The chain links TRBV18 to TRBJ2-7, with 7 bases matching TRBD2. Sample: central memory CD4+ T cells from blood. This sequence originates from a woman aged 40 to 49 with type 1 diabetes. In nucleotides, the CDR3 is TGTGCCAGCTCCGAGCGGGGCGGCTCCTACGAGCAGTACTTC. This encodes CASSERGGSYEQYF.